This TCR beta chain was retrieved from a study of T cell clonotyping in hematopoietic cell transplantation. The data were produced by immunoSEQ multiplex PCR, yet TCRdb's version contains in-frame clones alone and is incomplete. The sample lists roughly 5,000 clones, around 81% occurring once. Germline CDR1 is SNHLY and CDR2 is FYNNEI. V shed 6 bases and J 1 base; nucleotides not matched to a gene: 1. The CDR3 is made up of 14 amino acids. This clone was counted a few times. The sample in question was peripheral blood mononuclear cells, obtained 100 days after allogeneic stem cell transplant. This receptor was obtained from a male patient between 60 and 69 years old who had an allogeneic stem cell transplant, so T cells may come from the graft donor. Some clones in this sample may be carry-over from other donors' samples. This chain connects TRBV2 to TRBJ2-2; 8 nucleotides align to TRBD2. Here the CDR3 reads CASRTSGNTGELFF. The CDR3 DNA reads TGTGCCAGCAGAACTAGCGGGAACACCGGGGAGCTGTTTTTT.